This T cell receptor (beta chain) was obtained from a study of T cells in women clearing cervical HPV infection (dated by TCRdb to between 2018 and 2020). Broadly, across the study: The cases were about 25 women with histologically confirmed HPV16-related CIN3 or worse, and 2 of these cases were invasive cancers. Cases and controls were matched on year of sample collection and on age within five years. As quality controls, five blinded duplicates were added to each group, bringing the total to about 60 samples made up of roughly 50 participants and some ten replicates. Since HLA typing was available for only a few women, HLA type could not be ruled out as a confounder. This exploratory proof-of-principle case-control study, nested within the Guanacaste HPV Natural History Study in Costa Rica, compared TCR repertoires among women with different cervical HPV16 outcomes. Median age was approximately 30 years in cases versus around 40 in controls, and baseline characteristics did not differ significantly. The 20 to 30 controls were women who cleared a single incident HPV16 infection within 12 months without developing precancer or cancer. Blood from cases was drawn at the visit where the lesion was first identified, while blood from controls was drawn once the infection was no longer detected. For cases, the median interval between lesion detection and blood sampling was roughly 150 days, with an interquartile range of about 85 to 210 days. The parent cohort enrolled about 10,000 women aged 18 or older in Guanacaste, Costa Rica, in about 1993 to 1994 and followed the women for more than six years. The full study reports these points: Random forest classifiers combining richness and V gene abundances distinguished cases from controls with an estimated AUC of roughly 0.81. T-cell numbers per sample were unknown, so richness differences could reflect varying T-cell content rather than repertoire biology. Across sequencing depths, CIN3+ cases showed significantly higher TCR repertoire richness than controls, but evenness did not differ between the groups. Whether associations preceded infection or resulted from infection could not be shown with the cross-sectional design, and effector/memory subsets and HPV-specific T cells were not isolated. Lower TRBV6-7 relative abundance was observed in cases than in controls (roughly 0.12% versus 0.15%; Bonferroni P = 0.0008).

The CDR3 runs 13 amino acids, cysteine and phenylalanine included. Only the CDR3 bases that were read are kept: 30 of them, in frame from base 1. The V end gives up 5 bases and the J end 7 bases, leaving 5 bases in the junction not matched to a gene. The immunoSEQ assay used multiplex PCR to amplify TCR beta CDR3 regions from an average of roughly 1.2 ug of genomic DNA per sample. To correct primer bias, the assay used a complete synthetic TCR repertoire to set an amplification baseline. The amplicons were sequenced using the Illumina platform. Processing in the source paper ran as follows. Sequence errors were corrected by clustering with frequency ratios and a modified nearest-neighbor algorithm, and the sequences were then analyzed in the immunoSEQ Analyzer using IMGT gene definitions. At each rarefaction depth, TCR richness and evenness were averaged across 20 rarefaction repeats, and any sample with fewer sequences than the depth was left out. Wilcoxon rank sum tests with FDR correction were used to compare V, D and J gene relative abundances between the groups. An intraclass correlation of 95% to 97% for TCR richness and an average of around 82% across some 69 gene segments were obtained from the blinded duplicates. This is the immuneACCESS table as TCRdb keeps it, with only in-frame sequences that have V and J called. A part of the clones is gone; compared with another copy, unresolved V genes explain less than half, and the rest is unexplained. V and J calls and clone size come straight from that table; D and trimming were deduced from the DNA. This sample's records show roughly 18,000 clones. The ten largest clonotypes hold under 15% of the sample.

Worth noting for this clone: The antigen this receptor binds is unknown. The CDR3 end lies 3 residues beyond the end of the read and is filled in from the germline J gene.

Every participant had a single incident cervical HPV16 infection, and prevalent HPV16 infections were excluded. Cervical HPV DNA was detected by MY09/MY11 PCR, and genotyping was performed by dot-blot hybridization. Approximately 16 mL of heparinized blood were centrifuged, and the buffy coat was aliquoted, frozen at -30°C, then stored at -80°C. QIAGEN kits were used to extract genomic DNA from buffy coat specimens. Here the chain combines TRBV12-3 or TRBV12-4 and TRBJ2-4; 7 bases in between match TRBD1. Sequenced material: blood buffy coat. The origin of this receptor is a woman between 18 and 70 years old with a cervical HPV16 infection that either progressed to CIN3+ or cleared (not recorded which). CDR3 loop: CASSKGGENIQYF. CDR3 bases read: TGTGCCAGCAGTAAAGGGGGCGAGAACATT.